The clone carrying this T cell receptor beta chain was counted once. Its antigen is not known. Method: immunoSEQ multiplex PCR; TCRdb's copy keeps in-frame clones and lacks some. The sample yields 55,000 to 65,000 clones, approximately 97% seen once. The data stem from a study of siplizumab effects on memory and regulatory T cells. Naive, memory, effector memory and TEMRA subsets that were unstimulated underwent sequencing in three donor pairs. Between the trimmed V and J ends, which lost 7 bases and 3 bases, there was a span of 15 bases. The germline V gene has CDR1 MDHEN and CDR2 SYDVKM. This CDR3 spans 15 amino acids. Notes on the study in general: Researchers did not confirm the suppressive function of proliferating Tregs from siplizumab cultures.

The sequence derives from a human donor in good health. The J gene is TRBJ1-4, the V gene TRBV28, with no clear D. Specimen: naive CD8+ T cells sorted from blood. CDR3 sequence (DNA): TGTGCCAGCATCACTTCGGGCACAGCTAATGAAAAACTGTTTTTT. Its protein is CASITSGTANEKLFF.